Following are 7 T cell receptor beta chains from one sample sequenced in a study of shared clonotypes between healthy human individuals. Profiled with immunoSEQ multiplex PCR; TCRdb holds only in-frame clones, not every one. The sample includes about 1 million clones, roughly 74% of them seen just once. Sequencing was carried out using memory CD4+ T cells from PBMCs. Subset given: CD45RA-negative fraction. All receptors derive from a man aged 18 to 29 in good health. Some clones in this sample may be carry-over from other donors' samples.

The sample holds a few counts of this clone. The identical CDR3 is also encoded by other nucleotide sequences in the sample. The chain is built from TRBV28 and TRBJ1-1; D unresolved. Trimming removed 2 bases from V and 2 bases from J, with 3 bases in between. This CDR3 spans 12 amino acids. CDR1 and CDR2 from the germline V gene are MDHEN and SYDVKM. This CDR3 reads CASSLSNTEAFF. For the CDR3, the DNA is TGTGCCAGCAGTTTAAGTAACACTGAAGCTTTCTTT.

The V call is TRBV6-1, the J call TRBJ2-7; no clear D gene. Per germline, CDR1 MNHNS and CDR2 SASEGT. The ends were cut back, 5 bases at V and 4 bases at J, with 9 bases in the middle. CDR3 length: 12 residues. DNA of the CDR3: TGTGCCAGCAGTCGCCAGAGTTACGAGCAGTACTTC. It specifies CASSRQSYEQYF.

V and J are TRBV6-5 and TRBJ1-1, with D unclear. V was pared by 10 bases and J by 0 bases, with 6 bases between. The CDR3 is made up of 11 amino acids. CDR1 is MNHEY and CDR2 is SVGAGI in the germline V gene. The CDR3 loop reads CATTMNTEAFF. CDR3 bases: TGTGCCACGACTATGAACACTGAAGCTTTCTTT.

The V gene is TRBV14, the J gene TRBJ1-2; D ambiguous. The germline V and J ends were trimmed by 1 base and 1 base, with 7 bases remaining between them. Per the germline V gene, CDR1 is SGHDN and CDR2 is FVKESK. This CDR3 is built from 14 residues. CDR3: CASSQGQSNYGYTF. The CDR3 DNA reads TGTGCCAGCAGCCAAGGGCAGAGTAACTATGGCTACACCTTC. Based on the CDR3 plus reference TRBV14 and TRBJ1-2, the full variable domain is EAGVTQFPSHSVIEKGQTVTLRCDPISGHDNLYWYRRVMGKEIKFLLHFVKESKQDESGMPNNRFLAERTGGTYSTLKVQPAELEDSGVYFCASSQGQSNYGYTFGSGTRLTVV.

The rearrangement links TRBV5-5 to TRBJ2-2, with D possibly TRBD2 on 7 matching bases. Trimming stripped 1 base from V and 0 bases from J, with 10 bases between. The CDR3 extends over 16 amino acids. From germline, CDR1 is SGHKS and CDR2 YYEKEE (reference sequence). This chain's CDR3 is CASSLIGGPNTGELFF. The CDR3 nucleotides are TGTGCCAGCAGCTTGATCGGGGGGCCGAACACCGGGGAGCTGTTTTTT.

CDR3 in amino acids: CASSQLRASGANVLTF. The CDR3 coding sequence is TGTGCCAGCAGCCAACTTAGAGCCTCTGGGGCCAACGTCCTGACTTTC. The chain combines TRBV4-2 with TRBJ2-6; D is unresolved. Germline V gene sequence: CDR1 LGHNA, CDR2 YNFKEQ. V dropped 2 bases and J dropped 0 bases, with 8 bases sitting between them. The CDR3 is 16 amino acids.

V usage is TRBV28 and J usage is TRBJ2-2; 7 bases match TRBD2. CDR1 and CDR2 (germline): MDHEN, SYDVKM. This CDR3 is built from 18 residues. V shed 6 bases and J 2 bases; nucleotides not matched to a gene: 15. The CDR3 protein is CASSRLTWRGRNTGELFF. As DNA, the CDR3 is TGTGCCAGCAGCCGTCTCACTTGGCGGGGGAGAAACACCGGGGAGCTGTTTTTT.